The sequence of this T cell receptor (beta chain) was determined in a study of regulatory T cells in long-lasting Graves disease. Arm-PCR of CDR3 regions with iRepertoire HTBI primers generated TCR beta libraries. Each CDR3 protein gets one entry after TCRdb re-called the multiplex PCR reads with MiXCR. The table shows about 220,000 distinct CDR3 sequences, with less than 20% occurring only once. This clonotype was counted many times. Time point noted: newly diagnosed GD, antithyroid drugs for less than 3 months. There was RNA extracted from PBMCs, and the TCR library was made from it. The CDR3 length is 16 residues. CDR1 MGHRA and CDR2 YSYEKL come from the germline V gene. The V end lost 1 base, the J end lost 1 base, and 12 bases lay between the germline ends. These data were also reused for a study on T cells in Graves' hyperthyroidism and ophthalmopathy.

The V and J genes are TRBV4-1 and TRBJ2-3, with TRBD1 as a possible D gene (5 bases). Here the sequenced sample was peripheral blood mononuclear cells (PBMCs), taken at new diagnosis, from a patient treated with antithyroid drugs. The clonotype originates from a young woman with Graves disease. The CDR3 coding sequence is TGCGCCAGCAGCCAAGTTGGGGCGGCGGGCACAGATACGCAGTATTTT. It yields the protein CASSQVGAAGTDTQYF.